This T cell receptor beta chain was observed in a study of T cell repertoires in cytomegalovirus infection (dated by TCRdb to about 2019). The study in broad terms: The HLA type of each donor mattered for the analysis, because public TCR beta signatures pointed to carriage of CMV infection along with the matching HLA type. Beyond this particular receptor, the publication reports: Carriers of CMV infection plus the relevant HLA type were discriminated by the cumulative frequency of public TCR beta family members in the study cohort and in an independent roughly 370-donor cohort. The ex vivo response was dominated by HLA-C-restricted CMV-specific TCR beta clonotypes, which also provided the single most frequent clonotype in two of eight donors.

CDR1 and CDR2, looked up from the germline V gene, are SGHAT and FQNNGV. The CDR3 goes from the cysteine to the phenylalanine over 13 residues. Solely the CDR3 DNA is kept, with 39 bases framed from the first base. V sheds 0 bases and J sheds 2 bases, leaving 5 bases between their ends. Sequencer: Illumina HiSeq 1500. TCRdb redid the processing of the public reads, applying fastp at Q25 and MiXCR, and retained in-frame beta chains. Each CDR3 protein appears once, grouped with its most common genes and DNA. The sample table lists about 330,000 distinct CDR3 sequences, over 7.5% of them with a count of one. Roughly 4% of the sample is held by the ten biggest clonotypes. This clonotype appeared a few times. This clone's antigen is unknown. One base away there is no much larger clone; base qualities are not given.

The specimen sequenced was PBMCs. The chain is made from TRBV11-2 and TRBJ2-7, with no reliable assignment of the D segment. This sequence was found in a human donor in good health (CMV status not recorded). Some clones in this sample may be carry-over from other donors' samples. CDR3 protein: CASSLETTYEQYF. The DNA is as follows: TGTGCCAGCAGCTTAGAGACAACCTACGAGCAGTACTTC.